The present T cell receptor beta chain was sequenced within a study of blood T cell repertoires in COVID-19. Sequenced by immunoSEQ multiplex PCR; TCRdb stores in-frame clones only, minus some. The table includes hundreds of thousands of clones, around 88% detected once. The germline gives CDR1 MNHEY, CDR2 SVGAGI. V lost 2 bases, J lost 9 bases, and 4 bases stayed unmatched. CDR3 size: 13 residues. The chain carries TRBV6-5 and TRBJ1-5, with TRBD1 identical over 7 bases. This TCR was sampled from a woman in her thirties or forties with acute COVID-19. Sequencing input: PBMCs or T cells enriched from blood (not recorded which). CDR3 amino acids: CASSYQGDGPQHF. The CDR3 DNA follows: TGTGCCAGCAGTTACCAGGGGGATGGGCCCCAGCATTTT.